This TCR beta chain was observed in a study of neurological immune-mediated disorders. This clonotype was seen ten or more times. Antigen: not known. The germline V gene encodes CDR1 DFQATT and CDR2 SNEGSKA (reference sequence). J was trimmed by 1 base and V by 3 bases; bases with no gene match: 3. The CDR3 covers 15 residues. Notes on the study in general: Private repertoires in all groups were suggested by the absence of shared CDR3 amino acid sequences among expanded clones across subjects. The most TCR clonal expansion was seen in HTLV-1-associated myelopathy, and the least was seen in multiple sclerosis, which fell below healthy controls.

cDNA synthesis was performed by 5'RACE with 10-nucleotide random UMIs. TCRdb re-analysed the 5' RACE reads in MiXCR, keeping a single row per CDR3 protein. The repertoire consists of 46,000 or so distinct CDR3 sequences, with approximately 4.5% occurring once and the leading ten covering roughly 5.6%. This sequence joins TRBV20-1 and TRBJ2-4; 10 bases are shared with TRBD1. The source of this sequence is an older woman with multiple sclerosis. The sequenced sample was PBMCs. The CDR3 coding sequence is TGCAGTGCTAGTCCGGGACAGGGGGCCAAAAACATTCAGTACTTC. Its translation is CSASPGQGAKNIQYF.